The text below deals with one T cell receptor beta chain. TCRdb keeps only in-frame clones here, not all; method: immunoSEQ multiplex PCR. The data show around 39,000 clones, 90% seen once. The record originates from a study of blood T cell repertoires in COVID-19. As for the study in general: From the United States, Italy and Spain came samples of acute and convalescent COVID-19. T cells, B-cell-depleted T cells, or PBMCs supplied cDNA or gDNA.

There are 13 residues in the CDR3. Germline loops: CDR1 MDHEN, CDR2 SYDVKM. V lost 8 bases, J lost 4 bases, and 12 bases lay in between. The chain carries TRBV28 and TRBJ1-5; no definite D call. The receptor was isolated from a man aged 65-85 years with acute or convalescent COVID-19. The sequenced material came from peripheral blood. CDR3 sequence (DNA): TGTGCCAGCGAAGACCTCAGGAATCAGCCCCAGCATTTT. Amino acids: CASEDLRNQPQHF.